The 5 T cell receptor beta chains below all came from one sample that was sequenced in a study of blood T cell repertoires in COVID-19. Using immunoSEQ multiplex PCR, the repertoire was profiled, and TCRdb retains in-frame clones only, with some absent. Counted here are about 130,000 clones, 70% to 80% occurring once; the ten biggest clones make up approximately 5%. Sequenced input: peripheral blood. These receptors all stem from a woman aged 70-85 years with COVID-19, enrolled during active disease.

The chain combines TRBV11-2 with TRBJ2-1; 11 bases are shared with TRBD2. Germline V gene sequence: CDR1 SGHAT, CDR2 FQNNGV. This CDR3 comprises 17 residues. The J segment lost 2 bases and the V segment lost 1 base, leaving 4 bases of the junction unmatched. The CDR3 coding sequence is TGTGCCAGCAGCTTAGCTAGCGGGGGGCCCCCCTACAATGAGCAGTTCTTC. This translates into CASSLASGGPPYNEQFF.

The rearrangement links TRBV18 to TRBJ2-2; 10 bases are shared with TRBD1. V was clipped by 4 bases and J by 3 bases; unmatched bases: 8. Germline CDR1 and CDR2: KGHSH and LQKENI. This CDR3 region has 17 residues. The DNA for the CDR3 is TGTGCCAGCTCACGTTTGACAGGGGGCTTGGACACCGGGGAGCTGTTTTTT. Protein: CASSRLTGGLDTGELFF.

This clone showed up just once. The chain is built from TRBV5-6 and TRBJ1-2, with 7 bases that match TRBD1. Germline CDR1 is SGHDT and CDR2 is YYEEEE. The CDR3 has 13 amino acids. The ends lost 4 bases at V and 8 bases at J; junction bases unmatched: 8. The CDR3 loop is CASSRTGEWGYTF. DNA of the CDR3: TGTGCCAGCAGCCGAACAGGGGAGTGGGGCTACACCTTC.

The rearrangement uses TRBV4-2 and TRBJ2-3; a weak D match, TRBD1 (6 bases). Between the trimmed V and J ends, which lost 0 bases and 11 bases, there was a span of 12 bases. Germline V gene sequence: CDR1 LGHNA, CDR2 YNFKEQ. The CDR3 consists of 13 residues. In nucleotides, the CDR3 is TGTGCCAGCAGCCAAGATAGAGCAGGGGAGCAGTATTTT. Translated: CASSQDRAGEQYF.

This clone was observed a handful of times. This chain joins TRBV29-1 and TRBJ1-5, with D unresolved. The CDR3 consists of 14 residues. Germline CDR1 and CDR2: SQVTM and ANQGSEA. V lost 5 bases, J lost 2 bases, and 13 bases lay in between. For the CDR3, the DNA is TGCAGCGTTCGGTTCGGTCCGGGCAATCAGCCCCAGCATTTT. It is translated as CSVRFGPGNQPQHF.